The clone carrying this T cell receptor beta chain was observed many times. Its antigen is not known. The CDR3 has 10 residues. Trimming removed 7 bases from V and 4 bases from J, with 7 bases in between. The germline gives CDR1 DFQATT, CDR2 SNEGSKA (reference sequence). TCRdb analysed the 5' RACE reads with MiXCR anew, one entry per CDR3 protein. This table holds around 67,000 distinct CDR3 sequences, 5.2% found once. The data stem from a study of neurological immune-mediated disorders. Study-level results: None of the CDR3 amino acid sequences of expanded clones were shared across subjects, and this suggested private repertoires in all groups. Association of the multiple sclerosis repertoire cluster with clinical or MRI features was not observed for any feature.

Sequenced sample: PBMCs. The receptor's source is a young man with multiple sclerosis. V gene TRBV20-1 combines with J gene TRBJ2-5, with D tentatively TRBD1 (6 bases). DNA for the CDR3: TGCAGTGTGGGGGCAGAGACCCAGTACTTC. It codes for CSVGAETQYF.